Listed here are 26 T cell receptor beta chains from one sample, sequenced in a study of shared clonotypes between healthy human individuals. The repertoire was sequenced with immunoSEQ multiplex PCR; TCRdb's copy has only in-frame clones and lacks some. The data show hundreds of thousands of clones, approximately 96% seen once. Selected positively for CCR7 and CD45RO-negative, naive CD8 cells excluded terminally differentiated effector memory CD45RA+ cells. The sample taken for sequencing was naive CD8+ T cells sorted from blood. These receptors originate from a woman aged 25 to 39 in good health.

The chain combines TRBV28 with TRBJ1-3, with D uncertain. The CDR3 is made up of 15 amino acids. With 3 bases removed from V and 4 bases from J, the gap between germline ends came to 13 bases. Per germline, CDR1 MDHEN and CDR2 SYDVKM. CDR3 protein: CASSFLGKDGNTIYF. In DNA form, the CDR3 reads TGTGCCAGCAGTTTTCTAGGGAAAGACGGAAACACCATATATTTT.

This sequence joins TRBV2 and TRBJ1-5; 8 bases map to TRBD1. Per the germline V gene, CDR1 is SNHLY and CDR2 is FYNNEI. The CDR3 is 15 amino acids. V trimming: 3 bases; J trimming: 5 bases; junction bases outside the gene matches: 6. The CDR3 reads CASSDPDRVDQPQHF. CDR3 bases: TGTGCCAGCAGTGATCCGGACAGGGTCGATCAGCCCCAGCATTTT.

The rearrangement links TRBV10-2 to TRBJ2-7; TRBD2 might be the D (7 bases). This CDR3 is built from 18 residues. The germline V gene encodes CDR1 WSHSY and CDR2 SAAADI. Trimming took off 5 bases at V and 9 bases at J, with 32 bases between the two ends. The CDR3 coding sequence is TGCGCCAGCAGTCGCGGGGCGGGGGCTCGGGCGGGTGCACGAGGGCAGTACTTC. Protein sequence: CASSRGAGARAGARGQYF.

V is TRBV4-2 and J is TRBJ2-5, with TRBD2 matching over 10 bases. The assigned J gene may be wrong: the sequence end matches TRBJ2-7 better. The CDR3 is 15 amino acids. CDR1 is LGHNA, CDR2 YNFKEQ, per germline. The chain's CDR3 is CASSQVQLAGYEQYF. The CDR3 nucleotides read TGTGCCAGCAGCCAAGTCCAACTAGCGGGATACGAGCAGTACTTC.

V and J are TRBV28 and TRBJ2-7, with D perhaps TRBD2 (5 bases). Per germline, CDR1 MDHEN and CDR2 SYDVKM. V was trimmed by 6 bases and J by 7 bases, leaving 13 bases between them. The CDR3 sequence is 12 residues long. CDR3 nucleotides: TGTGCCAGCAGGAGGAAGCCGGGGGAGCAGTACTTC. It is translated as CASRRKPGEQYF.

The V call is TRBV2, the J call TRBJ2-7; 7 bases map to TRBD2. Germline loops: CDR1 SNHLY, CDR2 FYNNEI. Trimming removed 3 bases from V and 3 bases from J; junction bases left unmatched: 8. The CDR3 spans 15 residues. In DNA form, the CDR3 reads TGTGCCAGCAGTGATGGTACTAGCGACCTCTACGAGCAGTACTTC. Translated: CASSDGTSDLYEQYF.

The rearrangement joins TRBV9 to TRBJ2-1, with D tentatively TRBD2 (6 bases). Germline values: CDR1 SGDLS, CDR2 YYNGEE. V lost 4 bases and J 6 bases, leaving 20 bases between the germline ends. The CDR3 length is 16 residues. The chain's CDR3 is CASSPPAGRPVNEQFF. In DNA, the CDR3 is TGTGCCAGCAGCCCCCCGGCGGGACGACCCGTCAATGAGCAGTTCTTC.

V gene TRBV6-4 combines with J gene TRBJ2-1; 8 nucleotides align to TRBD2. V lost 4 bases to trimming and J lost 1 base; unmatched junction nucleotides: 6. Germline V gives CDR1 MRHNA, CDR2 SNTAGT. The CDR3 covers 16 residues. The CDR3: CASSAMSGSSYNEQFF. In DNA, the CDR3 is TGTGCCAGCAGTGCCATGAGCGGGAGTTCCTACAATGAGCAGTTCTTC.

CDR3 bases: TGTGCCAGCACCCTAACCGGGACCGGGGAGCTGTTTTTT. Its translation is CASTLTGTGELFF. This rearrangement joins TRBV28 to TRBJ2-2; D call uncertain. This CDR3 contains 13 residues. Trimming removed 7 bases at V and 5 bases at J, with 11 bases between. Germline assignment: CDR1 MDHEN and CDR2 SYDVKM.

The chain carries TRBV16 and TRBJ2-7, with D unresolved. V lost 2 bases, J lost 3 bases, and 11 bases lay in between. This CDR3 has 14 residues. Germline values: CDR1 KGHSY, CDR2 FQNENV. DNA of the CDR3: TGTGCCAGCAGCCAACCCAGCGTGGGCTACGAGCAGTACTTC. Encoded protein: CASSQPSVGYEQYF.

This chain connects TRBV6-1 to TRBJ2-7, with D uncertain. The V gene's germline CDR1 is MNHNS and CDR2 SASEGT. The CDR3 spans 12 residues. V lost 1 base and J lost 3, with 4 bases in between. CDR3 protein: CASSEGHYEQYF. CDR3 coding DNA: TGTGCCAGCAGTGAAGGGCACTACGAGCAGTACTTC.

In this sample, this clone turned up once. The CDR3 coding sequence is TGTGCCAGCAGTTTGCGCGCGGGGGCCGCCCTGACCTACGAGCAGTACTTC. This gives the protein CASSLRAGAALTYEQYF. This sequence joins TRBV28 and TRBJ2-7; possible D gene TRBD2, 7 bases. In germline, CDR1 is MDHEN, CDR2 SYDVKM. V dropped 3 bases and J dropped 2 bases, with 20 bases sitting between them. CDR3 length: 17 amino acids.

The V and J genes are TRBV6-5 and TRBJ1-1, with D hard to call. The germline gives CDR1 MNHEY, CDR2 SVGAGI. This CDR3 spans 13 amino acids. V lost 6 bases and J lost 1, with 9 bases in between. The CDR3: CASSLTENTEAFF. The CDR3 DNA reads TGTGCCAGCAGCCTAACAGAGAACACTGAAGCTTTCTTT.

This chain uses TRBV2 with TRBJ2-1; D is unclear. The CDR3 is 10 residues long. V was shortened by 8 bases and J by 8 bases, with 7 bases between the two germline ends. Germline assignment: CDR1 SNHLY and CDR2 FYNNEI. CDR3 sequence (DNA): TGTGCCAGCGGGGTTTATGAGCAGTTCTTC. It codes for CASGVYEQFF.

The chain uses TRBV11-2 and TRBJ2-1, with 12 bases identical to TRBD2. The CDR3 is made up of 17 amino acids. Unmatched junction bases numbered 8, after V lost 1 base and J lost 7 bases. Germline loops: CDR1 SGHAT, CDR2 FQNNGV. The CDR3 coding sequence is TGTGCCAGCAGCTTAGGGACTAGCGGGATTGTTGAGAATGAGCAGTTCTTC. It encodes CASSLGTSGIVENEQFF.

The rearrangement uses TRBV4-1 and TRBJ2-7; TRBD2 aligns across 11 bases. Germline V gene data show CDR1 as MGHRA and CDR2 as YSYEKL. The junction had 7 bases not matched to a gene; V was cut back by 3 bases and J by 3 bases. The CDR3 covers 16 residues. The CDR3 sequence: CASSQRTSGRVYEQYF. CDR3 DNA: TGCGCCAGCAGCCAGAGAACTAGCGGGAGAGTCTACGAGCAGTACTTC.

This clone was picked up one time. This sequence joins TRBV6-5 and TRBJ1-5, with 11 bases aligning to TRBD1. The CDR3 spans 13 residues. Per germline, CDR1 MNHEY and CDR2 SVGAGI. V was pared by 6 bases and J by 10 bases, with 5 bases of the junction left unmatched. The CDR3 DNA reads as TGTGCCAGCAGGACGGGACAGGGGGGTCCCCAGCATTTT. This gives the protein CASRTGQGGPQHF.

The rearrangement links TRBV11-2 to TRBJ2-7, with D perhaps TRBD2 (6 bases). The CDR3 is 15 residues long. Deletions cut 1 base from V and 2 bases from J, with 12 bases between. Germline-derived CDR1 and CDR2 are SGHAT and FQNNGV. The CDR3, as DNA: TGTGCCAGCAGCTTAGGGATAGCGGAGGCCTACGAGCAGTACTTC. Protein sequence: CASSLGIAEAYEQYF.

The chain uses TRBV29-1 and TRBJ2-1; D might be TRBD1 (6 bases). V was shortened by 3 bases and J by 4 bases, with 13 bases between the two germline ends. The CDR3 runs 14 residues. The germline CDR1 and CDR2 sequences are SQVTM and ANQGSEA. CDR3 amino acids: CSVDLGQGYNEQFF. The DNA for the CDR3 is TGCAGCGTTGACCTGGGCCAGGGGTACAATGAGCAGTTCTTC.

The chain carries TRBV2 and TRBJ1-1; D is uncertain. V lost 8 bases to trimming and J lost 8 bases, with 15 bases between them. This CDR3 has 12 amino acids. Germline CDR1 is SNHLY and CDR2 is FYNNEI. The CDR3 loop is CASDGLKGEAFF. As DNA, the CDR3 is TGTGCCAGCGACGGGTTAAAGGGCGAAGCTTTCTTT.

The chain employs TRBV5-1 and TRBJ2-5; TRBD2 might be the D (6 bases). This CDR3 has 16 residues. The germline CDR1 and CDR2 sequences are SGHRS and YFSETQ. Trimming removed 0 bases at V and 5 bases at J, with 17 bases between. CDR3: CASSLAGGYGAETQYF. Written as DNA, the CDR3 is TGCGCCAGCAGCTTGGCCGGAGGGTACGGTGCGGAGACCCAGTACTTC.

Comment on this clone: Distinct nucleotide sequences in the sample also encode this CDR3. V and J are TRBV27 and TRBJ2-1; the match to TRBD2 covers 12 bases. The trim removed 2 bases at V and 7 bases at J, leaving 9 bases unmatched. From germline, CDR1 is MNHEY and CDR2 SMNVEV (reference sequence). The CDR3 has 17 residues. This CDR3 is CASSLILAGGPGNEQFF. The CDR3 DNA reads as TGTGCCAGCAGTTTAATTCTAGCGGGAGGGCCCGGGAATGAGCAGTTCTTC.

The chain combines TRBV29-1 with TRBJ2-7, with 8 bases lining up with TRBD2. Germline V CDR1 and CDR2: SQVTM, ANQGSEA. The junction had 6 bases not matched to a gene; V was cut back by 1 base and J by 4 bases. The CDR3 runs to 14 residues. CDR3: CSVEVRTSIYEQYF. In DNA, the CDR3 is TGCAGCGTTGAAGTGCGGACTAGCATTTACGAGCAGTACTTC.

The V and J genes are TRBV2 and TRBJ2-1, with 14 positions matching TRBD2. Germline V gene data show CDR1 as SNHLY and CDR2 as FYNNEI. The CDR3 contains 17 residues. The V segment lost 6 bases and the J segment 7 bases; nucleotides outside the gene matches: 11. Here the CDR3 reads CASRAPRGTSGRNEQFF. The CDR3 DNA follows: TGTGCCAGCAGAGCACCCCGGGGGACTAGCGGGAGAAATGAGCAGTTCTTC.

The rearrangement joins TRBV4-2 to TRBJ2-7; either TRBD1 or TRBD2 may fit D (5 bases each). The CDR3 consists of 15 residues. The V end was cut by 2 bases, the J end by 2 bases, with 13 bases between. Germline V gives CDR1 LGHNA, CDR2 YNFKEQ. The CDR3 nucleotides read TGTGCCAGCAGCCAACGCCGGGACGGGCCCTACGAGCAGTACTTC. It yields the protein CASSQRRDGPYEQYF.

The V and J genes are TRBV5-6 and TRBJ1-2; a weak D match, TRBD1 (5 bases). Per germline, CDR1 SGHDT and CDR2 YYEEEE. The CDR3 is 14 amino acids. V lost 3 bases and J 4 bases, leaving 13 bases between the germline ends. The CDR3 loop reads CASSSWGVIYGYTF. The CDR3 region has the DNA TGTGCCAGCAGCTCGTGGGGGGTTATCTATGGCTACACCTTC.